These T cell receptor beta chains were read from a single sample in a study of Ad26.COV2.S vaccination and SARS-CoV-2 variants. The assay was immunoSEQ multiplex PCR, and TCRdb's table has in-frame clones only and misses some. The sample shows about 460,000 clones, 70% to 90% of them seen only once. The material was peripheral blood, obtained in a trial of Ad26.COV2.S vaccine versus placebo. The receptor set was obtained from a person aged 18-65 years who received the Ad26.COV2.S COVID-19 vaccine or a placebo. Both conserved end residues are part of each CDR3. The D gene is left open where the match is weak. Only part of the rows carry a size: once, few, many, or a class if the clone is expanded.

d_call: .
j_call: TRBJ1-1
v_call: TRBV5-1
clone_size: .
cdr3_nt: TGCGCCAGCAGCTTCTTAAAGGGACGGAAGAACACTGAAGCTTTCTTT
cdr3_aa: CASSFLKGRKNTEAFF

d_call: TRBD1
j_call: TRBJ2-1
v_call: TRBV5-1
clone_size: .
cdr3_nt: TGCGCCAGCAGCTCGGGACAGAGGTCCCAGGGGGAGCAGTTCTTC
cdr3_aa: CASSSGQRSQGEQFF

d_call: TRBD1
j_call: TRBJ1-6
v_call: TRBV7-6
clone_size: .
cdr3_nt: TGTGCCAGCAGCTCCCGACCGGGACAGGGAAATTCACCCCTCCACTTT
cdr3_aa: CASSSRPGQGNSPLHF

d_call: TRBD2
j_call: TRBJ2-1
v_call: TRBV7-9
clone_size: .
cdr3_nt: TGTGCCAGCAGCTTTCGTACGGGGGGGAATGAGCAGTTCTTC
cdr3_aa: CASSFRTGGNEQFF

d_call: TRBD2
j_call: TRBJ2-1
v_call: TRBV5-1
clone_size: .
cdr3_nt: TGCGCCAGCAGTCCACTAGCGGACTACAATGAGCAGTTCTTC
cdr3_aa: CASSPLADYNEQFF

d_call: .
j_call: TRBJ1-4
v_call: TRBV5-4
clone_size: .
cdr3_nt: TGTGCCAGCAGCCCGGAGTTACGGGACGGATATGAAAAACTGTTTTTT
cdr3_aa: CASSPELRDGYEKLFF

d_call: .
j_call: TRBJ2-4
v_call: TRBV19
clone_size: .
cdr3_nt: TGTGCCAGTACAGGGGGGACTATTCAGTACTTC
cdr3_aa: CASTGGTIQYF

d_call: .
j_call: TRBJ2-5
v_call: TRBV10-3
clone_size: .
cdr3_nt: TGTGCCACACGAAGGACAGTACAAGAGACCCAGTACTTC
cdr3_aa: CATRRTVQETQYF

d_call: .
j_call: TRBJ2-2
v_call: TRBV6-6
clone_size: .
cdr3_nt: TGTGCCAGCAGTCGAACCCCTGAGGGGTGGGGCACCGGGGAGCTGTTTTTT
cdr3_aa: CASSRTPEGWGTGELFF

d_call: .
j_call: TRBJ1-4
v_call: TRBV18
clone_size: .
cdr3_nt: TGTGCCAGCTCACCACGACGAACGCCTAATGAAAAACTGTTTTTT
cdr3_aa: CASSPRRTPNEKLFF

d_call: TRBD2
j_call: TRBJ2-5
v_call: TRBV28
clone_size: .
cdr3_nt: TGTGCCAGCAGTTTATGGCAGGGTGGCGGGAGGGTGTTCTTTGCGGAGACCCAGTACTTC
cdr3_aa: CASSLWQGGGRVFFAETQYF

d_call: .
j_call: TRBJ1-1
v_call: TRBV12-3/TRBV12-4
clone_size: .
cdr3_nt: TGTGCCAGCAGTTTTTGGGGGAATGGAGCTTTCTTT
cdr3_aa: CASSFWGNGAFF

d_call: TRBD2
j_call: TRBJ2-3
v_call: TRBV6-5
clone_size: .
cdr3_nt: TGTGCCAGCCAACTACTAGCGGGGTCCACAGATACGCAGTATTTT
cdr3_aa: CASQLLAGSTDTQYF

d_call: .
j_call: TRBJ1-2
v_call: TRBV5-5
clone_size: .
cdr3_nt: TGTGCCAGCGTGGACTACTATGGCTACACCTTC
cdr3_aa: CASVDYYGYTF

d_call: .
j_call: TRBJ2-4
v_call: TRBV6-1
clone_size: .
cdr3_nt: TGTGCCAGCAGTGAGCAGGAGCCTCAGTACTTC
cdr3_aa: CASSEQEPQYF

d_call: .
j_call: TRBJ1-2
v_call: TRBV7-2
clone_size: .
cdr3_nt: TGTGCCAGCAGCTTAGAGGCCCGGTGGATCTACACCTTC
cdr3_aa: CASSLEARWIYTF

d_call: .
j_call: TRBJ1-2
v_call: TRBV23-1
clone_size: .
cdr3_nt: TGCGCCAGCAGTCAATCATCGGCCAGCAGTTTAATAGCGGATGGCTACACCTTC
cdr3_aa: CASSQSSASSLIADGYTF

d_call: TRBD1
j_call: TRBJ1-3
v_call: TRBV7-9
clone_size: few
cdr3_nt: TGTGCCAGCAGCTTAGACAGGGGGCTCGGAAACACCATATATTTT
cdr3_aa: CASSLDRGLGNTIYF

d_call: TRBD1
j_call: TRBJ1-5
v_call: TRBV6-2/TRBV6-3
clone_size: .
cdr3_nt: TGTGCCAGCAGTTACACTGACAGGGTGAATCAGCCCCAGCATTTT
cdr3_aa: CASSYTDRVNQPQHF

d_call: .
j_call: TRBJ1-5
v_call: TRBV28
clone_size: .
cdr3_nt: TGTGCCAGCTCTCTTGACGGACGCTGGGGTCTCCAAAGCAATCAGCCCCAGCATTTT
cdr3_aa: CASSLDGRWGLQSNQPQHF

d_call: .
j_call: TRBJ1-2
v_call: TRBV7-9
clone_size: .
cdr3_nt: TGTGCCAGCAGCTTAGCTGGGCATGGCTACACCTTC
cdr3_aa: CASSLAGHGYTF

d_call: TRBD1
j_call: TRBJ2-3
v_call: TRBV9
clone_size: .
cdr3_nt: TGTGCCAGCAGCCCCAGACAGGGGGCCTACCATACGCAGTATTTT
cdr3_aa: CASSPRQGAYHTQYF

d_call: .
j_call: TRBJ2-2
v_call: TRBV24-1
clone_size: once
cdr3_nt: TGTGCCACCAGTGACCCCGGGGCGGGAAGCACCGGGGAGCTGTTTTTT
cdr3_aa: CATSDPGAGSTGELFF

d_call: .
j_call: TRBJ2-1
v_call: TRBV7-3
clone_size: .
cdr3_nt: TGTGCCAGCAGCTTAGGGAGTCAGCCCTACAATGAGCAGTTCTTC
cdr3_aa: CASSLGSQPYNEQFF

d_call: TRBD1
j_call: TRBJ1-3
v_call: TRBV4-1
clone_size: .
cdr3_nt: TGCGCCAGCAGCCAGAGGGGACAGCAGGGATACGGAAACACCATATATTTT
cdr3_aa: CASSQRGQQGYGNTIYF

d_call: .
j_call: TRBJ2-3
v_call: TRBV19
clone_size: once
cdr3_nt: TGTGCCAGTAGTTTTGGCGGCAGCACAGATACGCAGTATTTT
cdr3_aa: CASSFGGSTDTQYF

d_call: TRBD2
j_call: TRBJ2-2
v_call: TRBV6-5
clone_size: .
cdr3_nt: TGTGCCAGCAGTCTGACCCGGGGGGACACCGGGGAGCTGTTTTTT
cdr3_aa: CASSLTRGDTGELFF

d_call: .
j_call: TRBJ1-1
v_call: TRBV6-5
clone_size: .
cdr3_nt: TGTGCCAGCAGTTACTCGGGCCCACCCAATGTTTTCTTT
cdr3_aa: CASSYSGPPNVFF

d_call: .
j_call: TRBJ2-7
v_call: TRBV5-4
clone_size: .
cdr3_nt: TGTGCCAGCAGCTCAGGGGTTAGTGAGGGAACGGCGTACTTC
cdr3_aa: CASSSGVSEGTAYF

d_call: TRBD2
j_call: TRBJ2-5
v_call: TRBV4-2
clone_size: .
cdr3_nt: TGTGCCAGCAGCCAAGTAACGGGAGGGGAGACCCAGTACTTC
cdr3_aa: CASSQVTGGETQYF

d_call: .
j_call: TRBJ2-1
v_call: TRBV4-2
clone_size: .
cdr3_nt: TGTGCCAGCAGCCAGCGTAGCGATGAGCAGTTCTTC
cdr3_aa: CASSQRSDEQFF

d_call: .
j_call: TRBJ1-5
v_call: TRBV6-5
clone_size: .
cdr3_nt: TGTGCCAGTCTTGACGCCAGAAGCAATCAGCCCCAGCATTTT
cdr3_aa: CASLDARSNQPQHF

d_call: TRBD1
j_call: TRBJ2-5
v_call: TRBV7-2
clone_size: .
cdr3_nt: TGTGCCAGCAGCTTAGTTGGACAGGGGCGAGAGACCCAGTACTTC
cdr3_aa: CASSLVGQGRETQYF

d_call: .
j_call: TRBJ2-7
v_call: TRBV9
clone_size: .
cdr3_nt: TGTGCCAGCAGCGTACGACGAGCCCGAAGCTACGAGCAGTACTTC
cdr3_aa: CASSVRRARSYEQYF

d_call: .
j_call: TRBJ2-2
v_call: TRBV6-1
clone_size: .
cdr3_nt: TGTGCCAGCAGTGAAGCCCGCGTGACCGGGGAGCTGTTTTTT
cdr3_aa: CASSEARVTGELFF

d_call: .
j_call: TRBJ1-1
v_call: TRBV10-2
clone_size: once
cdr3_nt: TGCGCCAGCAGTGAGCTGGGCAGGGGTACTGAAGCTTTCTTT
cdr3_aa: CASSELGRGTEAFF

d_call: TRBD2
j_call: TRBJ2-5
v_call: TRBV7-2
clone_size: .
cdr3_nt: TGTGCCAGCAGCTCCGGGGGGGCCGCTCAAGAGACCCAGTACTTC
cdr3_aa: CASSSGGAAQETQYF

d_call: TRBD1
j_call: TRBJ1-2
v_call: TRBV19
clone_size: .
cdr3_nt: TGTGCCAGTAGAGGGGGCAGGGGGCGCTTCTTCCATGGCTACACCTTC
cdr3_aa: CASRGGRGRFFHGYTF

d_call: .
j_call: TRBJ1-1
v_call: TRBV3-1/TRBV3-2
clone_size: .
cdr3_nt: TGTGCCAGCAGCCAAGGCCGGAGCACTGAAGCTTTCTTT
cdr3_aa: CASSQGRSTEAFF

d_call: .
j_call: TRBJ2-2
v_call: TRBV2
clone_size: .
cdr3_nt: TGTGCCAGCAACGGCGAACCCCTGAACACCGGGGAGCTGTTTTTT
cdr3_aa: CASNGEPLNTGELFF

d_call: TRBD1
j_call: TRBJ1-6
v_call: TRBV27
clone_size: .
cdr3_nt: TGTGCCAGCACTGGGACAGGCTGGGGACCCCTCCACTTT
cdr3_aa: CASTGTGWGPLHF

d_call: .
j_call: TRBJ2-1
v_call: TRBV25-1
clone_size: .
cdr3_nt: TGTGCCAGCAGTGAATACGAGTACAATGAGCAGTTCTTC
cdr3_aa: CASSEYEYNEQFF

d_call: .
j_call: TRBJ2-3
v_call: TRBV5-4
clone_size: .
cdr3_nt: TGTGCCAGCAGCCCCAGTTTGAGCACAGATACGCAGTATTTT
cdr3_aa: CASSPSLSTDTQYF

d_call: .
j_call: TRBJ1-1
v_call: TRBV5-1
clone_size: .
cdr3_nt: TGCGCCAGCAGCGTACAGGGTCCAGCTGAAGCTTTCTTT
cdr3_aa: CASSVQGPAEAFF

d_call: .
j_call: TRBJ2-7
v_call: TRBV25-1
clone_size: .
cdr3_nt: TGTGCCAGCACAAAGGGGTTTAAGCAGTACTTC
cdr3_aa: CASTKGFKQYF

d_call: TRBD1
j_call: TRBJ2-5
v_call: TRBV7-9
clone_size: .
cdr3_nt: TGTGCCAGCAGCGTGGACAGGGTGCAAGAGACCCAGTACTTC
cdr3_aa: CASSVDRVQETQYF

d_call: .
j_call: TRBJ1-1
v_call: TRBV11-2
clone_size: .
cdr3_nt: TGTGCCAGCAGCTTAGGCCCGGGTCGGAACACTGAAGCTTTCTTT
cdr3_aa: CASSLGPGRNTEAFF

d_call: TRBD2
j_call: TRBJ2-5
v_call: TRBV18
clone_size: once
cdr3_nt: TGTGCCAGCTCACTGGCGGGAGCGGCGGTTGAGACCCAGTACTTC
cdr3_aa: CASSLAGAAVETQYF

d_call: TRBD2
j_call: TRBJ2-3
v_call: TRBV24-1
clone_size: .
cdr3_nt: TGTGCCACCAGTGATCCCTACCCTAAAATAGCGGGAGTTGGAGATACGCAGTATTTT
cdr3_aa: CATSDPYPKIAGVGDTQYF

d_call: TRBD2
j_call: TRBJ2-1
v_call: TRBV29-1
clone_size: .
cdr3_nt: TGCAGCGGGACCGGGACTAGCGGCTGGAGCTCCTACAATGAGCAGTTCTTC
cdr3_aa: CSGTGTSGWSSYNEQFF

d_call: .
j_call: TRBJ1-1
v_call: TRBV9
clone_size: .
cdr3_nt: TGTGCCAGCAGCTCGGACAGGAACACTGAAGCTTTCTTT
cdr3_aa: CASSSDRNTEAFF

d_call: TRBD1
j_call: TRBJ2-1
v_call: TRBV19
clone_size: .
cdr3_nt: TGTGCCAGTACCCCTTGGCACAGGGGTACGGATGAGCAGTTCTTC
cdr3_aa: CASTPWHRGTDEQFF

d_call: .
j_call: TRBJ2-5
v_call: TRBV7-2
clone_size: once
cdr3_nt: TGTGCCAGCCCTCGAGGGGAGACCCAGTACTTC
cdr3_aa: CASPRGETQYF

d_call: TRBD1
j_call: TRBJ1-2
v_call: TRBV7-8
clone_size: .
cdr3_nt: TGTGCCAGCAGCCCGCCGGGACAGCGTTTCGGCTACACCTTC
cdr3_aa: CASSPPGQRFGYTF

d_call: TRBD1
j_call: TRBJ2-1
v_call: TRBV4-3
clone_size: .
cdr3_nt: TGCGCCAGCAGCCACGGGACAGGGGGAAGCAATGAGCAGTTCTTC
cdr3_aa: CASSHGTGGSNEQFF

d_call: TRBD2
j_call: TRBJ2-3
v_call: TRBV27
clone_size: .
cdr3_nt: TGTGCCAGCAGTTTATCTGCGGGGGGTAGCCCAGATACGCAGTATTTT
cdr3_aa: CASSLSAGGSPDTQYF

d_call: .
j_call: TRBJ1-1
v_call: TRBV7-8
clone_size: few
cdr3_nt: TGTGCCAGCAGCTACCGCTATGACACGACCCGGGGAGCTTTCTTT
cdr3_aa: CASSYRYDTTRGAFF

d_call: .
j_call: TRBJ2-4
v_call: TRBV25-1
clone_size: .
cdr3_nt: TGTGCCAGCAGGACCAGACGAACCTCGGCCAAAAACATTCAGTACTTC
cdr3_aa: CASRTRRTSAKNIQYF